The clone carrying this T cell receptor (beta chain) was found a few times. Its antigen is not identified. These data are taken from a study of T-cell memory formation after mild COVID-19. TCRdb reprocessed the 5' RACE reads via MiXCR and lists one record per CDR3 protein. The table has about 190,000 distinct CDR3 sequences, about a sixth seen once. General study results and limits: Most CD4+ clones that shrank were in CM and EM, while CD8+ ones turned up in EMRA. Certain responding clones were present in pre-infection memory, suggesting participation of cross-reactive memory.

CDR1 is SQVTM, CDR2 ANQGSEA, per germline. The germline V and J ends were trimmed by 7 bases and 8 bases, with 21 bases remaining between them. This CDR3 has 14 residues. V usage is TRBV29-1 and J usage is TRBJ2-4; D possibly corresponds to TRBD1 (6 bases). The sequence derives from an adult woman who had mild COVID-19 (a few samples of this study predate the infection). Cell type and time point are not known. The sequencing sample was made of PBMCs or a T cell subset sorted from them (not recorded which). CDR3 sequence (DNA): TGCAGCGCCCGTGTAGGAACAGGGTCACACATTCAGTACTTC. The encoded protein is CSARVGTGSHIQYF.